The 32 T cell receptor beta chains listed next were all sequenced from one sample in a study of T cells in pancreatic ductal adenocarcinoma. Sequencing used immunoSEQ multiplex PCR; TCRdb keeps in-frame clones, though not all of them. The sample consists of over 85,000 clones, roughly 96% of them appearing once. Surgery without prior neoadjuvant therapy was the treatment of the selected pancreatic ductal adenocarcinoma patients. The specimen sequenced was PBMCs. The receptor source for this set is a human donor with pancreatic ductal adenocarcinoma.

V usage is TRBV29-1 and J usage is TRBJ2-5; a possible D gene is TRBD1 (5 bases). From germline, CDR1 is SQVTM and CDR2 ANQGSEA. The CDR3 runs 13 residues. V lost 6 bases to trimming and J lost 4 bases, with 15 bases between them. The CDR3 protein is CSVDRQGGETQYF. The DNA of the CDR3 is TGCAGCGTCGACCGTCAGGGTGGAGAGACCCAGTACTTC.

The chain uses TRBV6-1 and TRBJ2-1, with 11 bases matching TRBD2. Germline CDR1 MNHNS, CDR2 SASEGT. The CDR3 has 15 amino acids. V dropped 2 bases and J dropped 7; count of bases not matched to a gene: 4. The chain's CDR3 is CASSEIAGGRNEQFF. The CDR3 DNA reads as TGTGCCAGCAGTGAAATAGCGGGAGGGCGGAATGAGCAGTTCTTC.

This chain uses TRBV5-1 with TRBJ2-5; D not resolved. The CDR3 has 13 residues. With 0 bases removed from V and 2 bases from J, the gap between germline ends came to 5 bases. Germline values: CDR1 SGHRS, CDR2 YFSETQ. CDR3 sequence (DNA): TGCGCCAGCAGCTTGGGAACACAAGAGACCCAGTACTTC. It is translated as CASSLGTQETQYF.

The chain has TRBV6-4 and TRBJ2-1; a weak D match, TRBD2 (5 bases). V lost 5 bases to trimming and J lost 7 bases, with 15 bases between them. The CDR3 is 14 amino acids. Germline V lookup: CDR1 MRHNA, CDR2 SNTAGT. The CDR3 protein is CASSSSGVQNEQFF. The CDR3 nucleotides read TGTGCCAGCAGTTCCAGCGGAGTACAAAATGAGCAGTTCTTC.

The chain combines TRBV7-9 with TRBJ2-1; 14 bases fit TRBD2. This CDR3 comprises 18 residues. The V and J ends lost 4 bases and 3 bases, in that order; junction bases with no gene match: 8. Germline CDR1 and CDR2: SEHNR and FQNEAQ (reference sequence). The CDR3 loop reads CASSSGLAGGIVYNEQFF. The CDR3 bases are TGTGCCAGCAGCTCTGGACTAGCGGGAGGAATAGTCTACAATGAGCAGTTCTTC.

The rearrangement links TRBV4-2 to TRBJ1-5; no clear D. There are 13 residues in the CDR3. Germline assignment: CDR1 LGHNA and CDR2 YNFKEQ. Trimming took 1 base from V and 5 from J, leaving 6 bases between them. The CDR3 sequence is CASSQGEDQPQHF. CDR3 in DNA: TGTGCCAGCAGCCAAGGGGAGGATCAGCCCCAGCATTTT.

CDR3 in amino acids: CASSPRLAENTGELFF. CDR3 sequence (DNA): TGTGCCAGCAGCCCACGACTAGCGGAGAACACCGGGGAGCTGTTTTTT. V and J are TRBV9 and TRBJ2-2; 9 nucleotides match TRBD2. CDR1 is SGDLS, CDR2 YYNGEE, per germline. J gave up 1 base and V 4 bases, and 5 bases lay outside the gene matches. The CDR3 has 16 residues.

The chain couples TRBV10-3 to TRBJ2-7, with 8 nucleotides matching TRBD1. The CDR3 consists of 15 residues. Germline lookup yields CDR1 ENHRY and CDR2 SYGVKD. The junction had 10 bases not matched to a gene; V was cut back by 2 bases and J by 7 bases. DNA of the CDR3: TGTGCCATCAGTGAGCCGACAGGACAGGGATTTGAGCAGTACTTC. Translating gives CAISEPTGQGFEQYF.

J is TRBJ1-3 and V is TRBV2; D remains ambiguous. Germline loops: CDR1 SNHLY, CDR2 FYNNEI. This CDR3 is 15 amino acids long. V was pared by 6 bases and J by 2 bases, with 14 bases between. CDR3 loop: CASRPTPSAGNTIYF. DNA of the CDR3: TGTGCCAGCAGACCAACACCGTCAGCTGGAAACACCATATATTTT.

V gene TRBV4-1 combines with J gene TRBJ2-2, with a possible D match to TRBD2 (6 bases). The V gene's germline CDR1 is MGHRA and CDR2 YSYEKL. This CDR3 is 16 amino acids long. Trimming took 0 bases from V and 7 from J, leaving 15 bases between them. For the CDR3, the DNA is TGCGCCAGCAGCCAAGATCTCGGGGGAGCCTTCGGGGAGCTGTTTTTT. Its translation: CASSQDLGGAFGELFF.

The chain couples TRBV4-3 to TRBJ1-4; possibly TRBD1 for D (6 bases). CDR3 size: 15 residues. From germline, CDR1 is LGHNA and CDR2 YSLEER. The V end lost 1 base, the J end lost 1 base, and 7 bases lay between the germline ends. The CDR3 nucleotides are TGCGCCAGCAGCCAAGGGGGGCAAACTAATGAAAAACTGTTTTTT. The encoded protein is CASSQGGQTNEKLFF.

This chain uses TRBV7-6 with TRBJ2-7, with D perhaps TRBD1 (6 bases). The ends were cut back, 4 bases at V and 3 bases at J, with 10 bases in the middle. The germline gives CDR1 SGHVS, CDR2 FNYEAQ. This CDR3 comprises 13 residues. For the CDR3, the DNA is TGTGCCAGCAGCTCTCAACAGGGCTACGAGCAGTACTTC. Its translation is CASSSQQGYEQYF.

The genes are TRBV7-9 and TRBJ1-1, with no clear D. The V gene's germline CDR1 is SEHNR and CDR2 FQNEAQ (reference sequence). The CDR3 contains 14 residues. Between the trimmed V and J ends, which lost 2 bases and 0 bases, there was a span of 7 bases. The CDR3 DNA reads TGTGCCAGCAGCTTAACAGACATGAACACTGAAGCTTTCTTT. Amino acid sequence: CASSLTDMNTEAFF.

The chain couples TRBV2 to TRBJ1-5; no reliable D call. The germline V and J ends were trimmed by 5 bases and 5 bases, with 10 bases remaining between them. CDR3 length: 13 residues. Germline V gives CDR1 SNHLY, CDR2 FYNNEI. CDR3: CASSTGGHQPQHF. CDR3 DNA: TGTGCCAGCAGTACTGGTGGGCATCAGCCCCAGCATTTT.

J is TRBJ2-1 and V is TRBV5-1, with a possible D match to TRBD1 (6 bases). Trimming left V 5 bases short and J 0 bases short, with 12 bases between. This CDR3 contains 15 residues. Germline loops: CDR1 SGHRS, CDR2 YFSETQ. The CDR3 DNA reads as TGCGCCAGCAGGCAGACAGGAATCTCCTACAATGAGCAGTTCTTC. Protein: CASRQTGISYNEQFF.

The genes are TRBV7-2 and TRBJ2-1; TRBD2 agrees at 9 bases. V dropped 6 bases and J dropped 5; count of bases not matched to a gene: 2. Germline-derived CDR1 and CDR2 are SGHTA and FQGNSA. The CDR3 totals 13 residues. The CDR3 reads CASRGGGDNEQFF. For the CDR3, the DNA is TGTGCCAGCAGGGGCGGGGGGGACAATGAGCAGTTCTTC.

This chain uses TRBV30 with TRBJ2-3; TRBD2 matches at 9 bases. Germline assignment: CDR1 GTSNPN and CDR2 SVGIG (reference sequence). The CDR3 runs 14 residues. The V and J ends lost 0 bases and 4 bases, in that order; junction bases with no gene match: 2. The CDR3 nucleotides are TGTGCCTGGAGTGTCGGACTAGCGTCAGATACGCAGTATTTT. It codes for CAWSVGLASDTQYF.

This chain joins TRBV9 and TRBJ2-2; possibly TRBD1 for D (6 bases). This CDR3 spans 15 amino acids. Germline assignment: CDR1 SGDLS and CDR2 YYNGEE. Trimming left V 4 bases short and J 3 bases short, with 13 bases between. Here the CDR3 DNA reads TGTGCCAGCAGCACCCACAGGGTTGACACCGGGGAGCTGTTTTTT. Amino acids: CASSTHRVDTGELFF.

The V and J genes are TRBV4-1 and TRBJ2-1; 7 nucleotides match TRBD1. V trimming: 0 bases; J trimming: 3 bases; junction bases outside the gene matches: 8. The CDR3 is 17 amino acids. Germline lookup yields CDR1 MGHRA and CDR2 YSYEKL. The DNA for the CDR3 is TGCGCCAGCAGCCAAGAAGATAGGCAGGGGGACTACAATGAGCAGTTCTTC. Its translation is CASSQEDRQGDYNEQFF.

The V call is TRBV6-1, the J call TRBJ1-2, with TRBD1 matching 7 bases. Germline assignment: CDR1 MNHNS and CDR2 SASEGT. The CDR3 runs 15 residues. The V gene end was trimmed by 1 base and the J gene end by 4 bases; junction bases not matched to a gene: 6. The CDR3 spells CASSEGATGPYGYTF. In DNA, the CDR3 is TGTGCCAGCAGTGAAGGGGCGACAGGGCCCTATGGCTACACCTTC.

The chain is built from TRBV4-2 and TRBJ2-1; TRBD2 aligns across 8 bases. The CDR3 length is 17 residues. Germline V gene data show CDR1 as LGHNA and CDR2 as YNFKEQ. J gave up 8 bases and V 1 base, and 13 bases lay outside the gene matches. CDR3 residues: CASSQVWTGGGSDEQFF. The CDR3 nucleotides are TGTGCCAGCAGCCAAGTGTGGACGGGAGGGGGTTCGGATGAGCAGTTCTTC.

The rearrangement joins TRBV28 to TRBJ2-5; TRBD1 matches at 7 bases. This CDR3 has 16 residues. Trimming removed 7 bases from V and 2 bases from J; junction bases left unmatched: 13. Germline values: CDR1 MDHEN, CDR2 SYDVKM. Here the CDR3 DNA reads TGTGCCAGCAACTTACGACAGGGAAGGGGGCAAGAGACCCAGTACTTC. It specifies CASNLRQGRGQETQYF.

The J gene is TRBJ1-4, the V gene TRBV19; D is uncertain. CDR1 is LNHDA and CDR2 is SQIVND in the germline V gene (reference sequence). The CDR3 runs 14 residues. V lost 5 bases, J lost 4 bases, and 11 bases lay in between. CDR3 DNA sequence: TGTGCCAGTAGTGTCCGACACGGTAATGAAAAACTGTTTTTT. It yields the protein CASSVRHGNEKLFF.

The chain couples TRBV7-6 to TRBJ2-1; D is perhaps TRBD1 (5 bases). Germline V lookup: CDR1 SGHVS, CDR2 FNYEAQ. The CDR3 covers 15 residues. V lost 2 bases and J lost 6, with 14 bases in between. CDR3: CASSLSGHSPNEQFF. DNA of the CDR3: TGTGCCAGCAGCTTAAGTGGACACTCGCCCAATGAGCAGTTCTTC.

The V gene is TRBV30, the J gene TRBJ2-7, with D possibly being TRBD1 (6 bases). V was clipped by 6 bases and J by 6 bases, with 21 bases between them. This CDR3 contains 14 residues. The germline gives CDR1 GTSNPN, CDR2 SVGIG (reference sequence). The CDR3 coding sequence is TGTGCCTGCCAAACTCGGGACACTATTCTCGAGCAGTACTTC. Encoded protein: CACQTRDTILEQYF.

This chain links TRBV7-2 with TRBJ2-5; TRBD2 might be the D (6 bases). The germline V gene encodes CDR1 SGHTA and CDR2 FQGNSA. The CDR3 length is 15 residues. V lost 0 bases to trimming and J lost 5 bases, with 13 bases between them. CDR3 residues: CASSLAGGPEETQYF. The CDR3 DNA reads TGTGCCAGCAGCTTAGCGGGAGGTCCGGAGGAGACCCAGTACTTC.

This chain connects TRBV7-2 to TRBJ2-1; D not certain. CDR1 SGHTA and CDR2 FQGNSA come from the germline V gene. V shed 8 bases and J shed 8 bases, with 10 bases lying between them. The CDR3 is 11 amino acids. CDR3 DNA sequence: TGTGCCAGCTGCAAAAGCGATGAGCAGTTCTTC. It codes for CASCKSDEQFF.

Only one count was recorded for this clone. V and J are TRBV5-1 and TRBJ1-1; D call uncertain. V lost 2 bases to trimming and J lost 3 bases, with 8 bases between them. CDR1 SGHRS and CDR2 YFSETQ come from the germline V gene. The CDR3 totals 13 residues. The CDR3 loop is CASSLVYDTEAFF. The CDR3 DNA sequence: TGCGCCAGCAGCTTAGTCTACGACACTGAAGCTTTCTTT.

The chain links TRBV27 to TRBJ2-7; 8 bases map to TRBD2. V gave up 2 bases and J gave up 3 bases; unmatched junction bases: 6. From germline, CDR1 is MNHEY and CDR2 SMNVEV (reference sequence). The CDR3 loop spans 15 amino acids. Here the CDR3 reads CASSLSGSGDYEQYF. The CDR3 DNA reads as TGTGCCAGCAGTTTAAGCGGTAGCGGGGACTACGAGCAGTACTTC.

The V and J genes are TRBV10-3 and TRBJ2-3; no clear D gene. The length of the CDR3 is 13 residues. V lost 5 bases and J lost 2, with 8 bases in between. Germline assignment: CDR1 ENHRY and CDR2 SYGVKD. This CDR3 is CAISKQTTDTQYF. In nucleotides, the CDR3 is TGTGCCATCAGTAAACAGACCACAGATACGCAGTATTTT.

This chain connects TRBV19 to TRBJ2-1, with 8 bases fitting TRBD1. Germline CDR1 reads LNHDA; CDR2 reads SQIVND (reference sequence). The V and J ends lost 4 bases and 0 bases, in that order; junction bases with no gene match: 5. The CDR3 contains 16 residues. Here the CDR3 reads CASSSRGQSSYNEQFF. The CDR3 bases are TGTGCCAGTAGTAGCAGGGGGCAGAGCTCCTACAATGAGCAGTTCTTC.

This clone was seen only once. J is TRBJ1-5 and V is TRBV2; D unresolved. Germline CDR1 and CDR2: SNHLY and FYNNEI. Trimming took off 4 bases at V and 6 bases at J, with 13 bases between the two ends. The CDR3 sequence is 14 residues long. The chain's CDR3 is CASSATLAGQPQHF. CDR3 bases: TGTGCCAGCAGTGCCACGCTAGCAGGTCAGCCCCAGCATTTT. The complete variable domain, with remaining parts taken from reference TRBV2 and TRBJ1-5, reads EPEVTQTPSHQVTQMGQEVILRCVPISNHLYFYWYRQILGQKVEFLVSFYNNEISEKSEIFDDQFSVERPDGSNFTLKIRSTKLEDSAMYFCASSATLAGQPQHFGDGTRLSIL.